Included here is one T cell receptor beta chain sequence, with context. This record belongs to a study of T cells in Graves' hyperthyroidism and ophthalmopathy. RNA transcripts gave rise to amplified TCR beta CDR3 regions. Using the HTBI primer set, a first-round RT-PCR was run on the TCR CDR3. One entry per CDR3 protein results from TCRdb running MiXCR on the multiplex PCR reads. This sample has 370,000 or so distinct CDR3 sequences, with approximately 15% found just once. Germline lookup yields CDR1 SGHTA and CDR2 FQGNSA. V dropped 1 base and J dropped 1 base, with 15 bases sitting between them. The CDR3 runs 17 residues.

The sequencing input was blood. The TCR sequence derives from a man under 40 with Graves' hyperthyroidism that later progressed to Graves' ophthalmopathy. The V call is TRBV7-2, the J call TRBJ2-3; D is perhaps TRBD1 (7 bases). In DNA form, the CDR3 reads TGTGCCAGCAGCTTAGTCCCCCTCAGGGGGGGCACAGATACGCAGTATTTT. Its translation is CASSLVPLRGGTDTQYF.